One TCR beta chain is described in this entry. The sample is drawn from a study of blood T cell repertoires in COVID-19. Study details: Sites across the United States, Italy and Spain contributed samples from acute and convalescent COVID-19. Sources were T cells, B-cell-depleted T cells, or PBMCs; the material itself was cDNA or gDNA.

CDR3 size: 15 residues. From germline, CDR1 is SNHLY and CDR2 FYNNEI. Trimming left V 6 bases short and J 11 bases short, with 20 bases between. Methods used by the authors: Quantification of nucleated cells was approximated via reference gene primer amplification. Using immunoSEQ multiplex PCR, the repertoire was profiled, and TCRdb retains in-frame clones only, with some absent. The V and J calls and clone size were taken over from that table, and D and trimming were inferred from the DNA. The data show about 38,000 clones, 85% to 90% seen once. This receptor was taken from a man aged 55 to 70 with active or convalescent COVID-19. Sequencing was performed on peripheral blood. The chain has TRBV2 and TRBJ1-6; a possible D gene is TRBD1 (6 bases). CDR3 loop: CASSLNRDGTAPLHF. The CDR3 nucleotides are TGTGCCAGCAGCCTGAACAGGGATGGTACGGCACCCCTCCACTTT. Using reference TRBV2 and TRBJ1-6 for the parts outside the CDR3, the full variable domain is EPEVTQTPSHQVTQMGQEVILRCVPISNHLYFYWYRQILGQKVEFLVSFYNNEISEKSEIFDDQFSVERPDGSNFTLKIRSTKLEDSAMYFCASSLNRDGTAPLHFGNGTRLTVT.